The sequence of this T cell receptor (beta chain) was determined in a study of beta chain features in type 1 diabetes. This clone was detected a few times. The antigen is undetermined. V lost 2 bases, J lost 6 bases, and 15 bases lay in between. There are 14 residues in the CDR3. Germline loops: CDR1 SGDLS, CDR2 YYNGEE. Study outcomes and limitations: Cells that show high TCR expression could be over-represented by cDNA sequencing. Equally in patients and controls, shorter templates might have been favored by PCR.

The whole isolated RNA underwent reverse transcription, so sequencing captured expressed TCRB transcripts. Produced via immunoSEQ multiplex PCR; TCRdb's table is partial and in-frame only. The table records more than 350,000 clones, roughly 11% of them present only once. Blood was collected once per donor into heparin, averaging approximately 110 mL. The sequencing sample was made of naive CD4+ T cells from blood. The origin of this receptor is a woman between 18 and 29 years old in good health. The rearrangement links TRBV9 to TRBJ2-7; D is perhaps TRBD1 (5 bases). The CDR3, as DNA: TGTGCCAGCAGCGTCGCAGGGATGTTTGGCGAGCAGTACTTC. This encodes CASSVAGMFGEQYF.